These T cell receptor beta chains were read from a single sample in a study of blood T cell repertoires in COVID-19. The protocol was immunoSEQ multiplex PCR, while the TCRdb copy is restricted to in-frame clones and leaves out a portion. Counted here are around 100,000 clones, around nine tenths occurring once; the ten biggest clones make up 3%. The sample taken for sequencing was peripheral blood. The receptor set was obtained from a man between 50 and 59 years old with active or convalescent COVID-19. Both conserved end residues are part of each CDR3. A D gene is named only where the DNA matches it firmly. Clone size is not always given. Where it is, it says once, few, many or a class for expanded clones.

J	D	size	V	DNA	CDR3
TRBJ1-3	-	-	TRBV27	TGTGCCAGCAGTTTATACGGGGGGAGGCCTTCTAGCTCTGGAAACACCATATATTTT	CASSLYGGRPSSSGNTIYF
TRBJ1-2	-	-	TRBV5-1	TGCGCCAGCAGCTTGGATTCAGGGACTAACTATGGCTACACCTTC	CASSLDSGTNYGYTF
TRBJ2-1	TRBD2	-	TRBV7-2	TGTGCCAGCAGCAGAAGCGGGGGGGACTACAATGAGCAGTTCTTC	CASSRSGGDYNEQFF
TRBJ1-6	-	-	TRBV10-3	TGTGCCATCAGTGAGTCTTACACAGGCGGCAATTCACCCCTCCACTTT	CAISESYTGGNSPLHF
TRBJ2-1	TRBD2	-	TRBV11-2	TGTGCCAGCAGCCCTCGAGCGGGGCGTTACAATGAGCAGTTCTTC	CASSPRAGRYNEQFF
TRBJ1-6	-	-	TRBV3-1/TRBV3-2	TGTGCCAGCAGTTCGGGGCGGGGAGGCTCCTATAATTCACCCCTCCACTTT	CASSSGRGGSYNSPLHF
TRBJ1-6	-	-	TRBV6-5	TGTGCCAGCACCGACGGGGGTTATAATTCACCCCTCCACTTT	CASTDGGYNSPLHF
TRBJ1-1	-	few	TRBV6-1	TGTGCCAGCAGTGAACTCGACGGCCAGGGTAGTGAAGCTTTCTTT	CASSELDGQGSEAFF
TRBJ2-2	TRBD1	-	TRBV7-2	TGTGCCAGCAGCTTTGGACAGGGGAACACCGGGGAGCTGTTTTTT	CASSFGQGNTGELFF
TRBJ2-1	TRBD1	-	TRBV5-1	TGCGCCAGCAGCTTGGCCAGAACAGGGGGCATCAATGAGCAGTTCTTC	CASSLARTGGINEQFF
TRBJ1-2	TRBD1	-	TRBV6-5	TGTGCCAGCAGTTACGAGGGGGCGAGTTGGTATGGCTACACCTTC	CASSYEGASWYGYTF
TRBJ2-3	TRBD2	-	TRBV20-1	TGCAGTGCTCCCATAGCGGGGACGCAGTATTTT	CSAPIAGTQYF
TRBJ2-4	TRBD1	-	TRBV5-1	TGCGCCAGCAGCTTGGGACAGGGGTCAAACATTCAGTACTTC	CASSLGQGSNIQYF
TRBJ1-3	-	-	TRBV6-5	TGTGCCAGCAGGGGGACGGGAGCTGGAAACACCATATATTTT	CASRGTGAGNTIYF
TRBJ1-6	-	-	TRBV5-6	TGTGCCAGCAGCTTGGCCGCAGGCTCCTATAATTCACCCCTCCACTTT	CASSLAAGSYNSPLHF
TRBJ1-2	-	-	TRBV12-3/TRBV12-4	TGTGCCAGCAGTTCCCGGACTGTATATGGCTACACCTTC	CASSSRTVYGYTF
TRBJ2-2	-	-	TRBV7-6	TGTGCCAGCAGCTTCCGTGGGACTGGTGGGAACACCGGGGAGCTGTTTTTT	CASSFRGTGGNTGELFF
TRBJ2-3	TRBD2	-	TRBV7-2	TGTGCCAGCAGCTCCCATAGCGGGGGAAACACAGATACGCAGTATTTT	CASSSHSGGNTDTQYF
TRBJ1-6	-	-	TRBV7-2	TGTGCCAGCAGCTTAGGATCCTTGGCCCCGGGTTCACCCCTCCACTTT	CASSLGSLAPGSPLHF
TRBJ2-4	-	once	TRBV11-2	TGTGCCAGCAGCTTAGCCAGGGCCAAAAACATTCAGTACTTC	CASSLARAKNIQYF
TRBJ2-2	-	-	TRBV14	TGTGCCAGCAGCCAAGGCAGGGCCACCGGGGAGCTGTTTTTT	CASSQGRATGELFF
TRBJ2-2	TRBD2	-	TRBV3-1/TRBV3-2	TGTGCCAGCAGCCCCCGGGATAGCGGGGGCACGAACACCGGGGAGCTGTTTTTT	CASSPRDSGGTNTGELFF
TRBJ1-5	TRBD1	-	TRBV6-1	TGTGCCAGCAGTGAAGCGCCGGCAGGGGGTCAGCCCCAGCATTTT	CASSEAPAGGQPQHF
TRBJ1-2	-	-	TRBV30	TGTGCCTGGAGTGTACTAGGGCGAAGCACCTTC	CAWSVLGRSTF